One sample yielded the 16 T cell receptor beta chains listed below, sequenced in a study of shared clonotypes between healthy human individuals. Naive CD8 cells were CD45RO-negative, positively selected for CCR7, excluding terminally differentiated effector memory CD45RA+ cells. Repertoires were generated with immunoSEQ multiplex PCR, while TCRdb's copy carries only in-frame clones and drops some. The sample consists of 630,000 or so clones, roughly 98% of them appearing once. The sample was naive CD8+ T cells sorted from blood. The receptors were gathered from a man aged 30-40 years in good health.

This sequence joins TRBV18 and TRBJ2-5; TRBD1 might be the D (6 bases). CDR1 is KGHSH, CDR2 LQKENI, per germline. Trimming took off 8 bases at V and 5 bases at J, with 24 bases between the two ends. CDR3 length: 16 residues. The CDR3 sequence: CASDGRAGVASETQYF. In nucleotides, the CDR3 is TGTGCCAGCGACGGAAGGGCAGGGGTTGCGTCCGAGACCCAGTACTTC.

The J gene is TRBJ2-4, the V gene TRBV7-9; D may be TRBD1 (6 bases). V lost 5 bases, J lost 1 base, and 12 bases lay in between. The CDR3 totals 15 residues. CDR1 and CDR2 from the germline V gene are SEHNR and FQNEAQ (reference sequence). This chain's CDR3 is CASSPSGEAKNIQYF. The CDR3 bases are TGTGCCAGCAGCCCCTCAGGGGAGGCCAAAAACATTCAGTACTTC.

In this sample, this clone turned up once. CDR3 bases: TGTGCCAGCAGCTTACACGTGCGGGAGGGCCCGTCGAAGCATTACTACAATGAGCAGTTCTTC. Its translation is CASSLHVREGPSKHYYNEQFF. The chain carries TRBV7-6 and TRBJ2-1; 9 bases agree with TRBD2. The V segment lost 2 bases and the J segment 3 bases; nucleotides outside the gene matches: 20. Germline V CDR1 and CDR2: SGHVS, FNYEAQ. The CDR3 runs to 21 residues.

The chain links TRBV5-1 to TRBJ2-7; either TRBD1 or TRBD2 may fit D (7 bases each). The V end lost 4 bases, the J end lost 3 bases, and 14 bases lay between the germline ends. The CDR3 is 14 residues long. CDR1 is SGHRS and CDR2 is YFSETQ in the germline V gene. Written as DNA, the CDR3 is TGCGCCAGCAGCCCGGGGGGACAGCGCTACGAGCAGTACTTC. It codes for CASSPGGQRYEQYF. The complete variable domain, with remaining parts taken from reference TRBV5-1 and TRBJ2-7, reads KAGVTQTPRYLIKTRGQQVTLSCSPISGHRSVSWYQQTPGQGLQFLFEYFSETQRNKGNFPGRFSGRQFSNSRSEMNVSTLELGDSALYLCASSPGGQRYEQYFGPGTRLTVT.

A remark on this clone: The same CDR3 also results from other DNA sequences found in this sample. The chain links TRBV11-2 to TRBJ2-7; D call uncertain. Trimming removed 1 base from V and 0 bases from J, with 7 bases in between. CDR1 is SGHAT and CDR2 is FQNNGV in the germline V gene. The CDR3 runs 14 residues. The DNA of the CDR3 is TGTGCCAGCAGCTTAGTAGGCAGCTCCTACGAGCAGTACTTC. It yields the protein CASSLVGSSYEQYF.

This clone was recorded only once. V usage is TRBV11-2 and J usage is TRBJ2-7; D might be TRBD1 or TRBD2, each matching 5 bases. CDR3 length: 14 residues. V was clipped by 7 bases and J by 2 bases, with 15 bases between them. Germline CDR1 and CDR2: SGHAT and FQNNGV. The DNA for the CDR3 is TGTGCCAGCACTTCTTCGGGGACGGCCTACGAGCAGTACTTC. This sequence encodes CASTSSGTAYEQYF.

DNA for the CDR3: TGCGCCAGCAGCCAAGATCTTGGACTAGCGGACGAGCAGTACTTC. Its translation is CASSQDLGLADEQYF. The chain uses TRBV4-3 and TRBJ2-7, with TRBD2 matching over 10 bases. Per the germline V gene, CDR1 is LGHNA and CDR2 is YSLEER. The ends lost 0 bases at V and 5 bases at J; junction bases unmatched: 4. The CDR3 is 15 residues long.

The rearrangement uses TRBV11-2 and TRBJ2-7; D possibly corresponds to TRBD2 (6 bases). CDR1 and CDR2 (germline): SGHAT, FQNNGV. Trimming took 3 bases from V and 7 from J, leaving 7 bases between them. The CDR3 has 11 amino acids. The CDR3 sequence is CASSFGLEQYF. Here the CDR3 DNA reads TGTGCCAGCAGCTTCGGACTAGAGCAGTACTTC.

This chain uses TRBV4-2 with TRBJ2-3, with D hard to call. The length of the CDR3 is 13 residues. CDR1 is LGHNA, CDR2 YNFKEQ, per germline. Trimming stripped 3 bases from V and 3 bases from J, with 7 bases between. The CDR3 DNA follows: TGTGCCAGCAGCCACCTCCATACAGATACGCAGTATTTT. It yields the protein CASSHLHTDTQYF.

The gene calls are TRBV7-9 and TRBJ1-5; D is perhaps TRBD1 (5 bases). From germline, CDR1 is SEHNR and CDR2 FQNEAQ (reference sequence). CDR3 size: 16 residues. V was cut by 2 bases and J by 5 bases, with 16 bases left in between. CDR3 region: CASSLLLGGMYQPQHF. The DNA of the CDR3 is TGTGCCAGCAGCTTACTCCTCGGGGGTATGTATCAGCCCCAGCATTTT. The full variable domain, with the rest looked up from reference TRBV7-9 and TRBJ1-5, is DTGVSQNPRHKITKRGQNVTFRCDPISEHNRLYWYRQTLGQGPEFLTYFQNEAQLEKSRLLSDRFSAERPKGSFSTLEIQRTEQGDSAMYLCASSLLLGGMYQPQHFGDGTRLSIL.

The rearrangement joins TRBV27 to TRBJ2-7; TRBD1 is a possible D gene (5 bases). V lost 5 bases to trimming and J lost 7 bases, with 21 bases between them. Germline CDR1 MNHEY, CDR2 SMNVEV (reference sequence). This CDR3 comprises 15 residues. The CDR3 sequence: CASSNQGAPPKEQYF. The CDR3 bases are TGTGCCAGCAGTAACCAAGGGGCGCCCCCGAAGGAGCAGTACTTC.

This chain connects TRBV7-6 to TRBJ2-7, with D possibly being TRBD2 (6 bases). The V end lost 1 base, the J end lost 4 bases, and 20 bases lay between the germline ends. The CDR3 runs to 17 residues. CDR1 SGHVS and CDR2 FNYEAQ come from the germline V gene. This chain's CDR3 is CASSLGTKGGNRYEQYF. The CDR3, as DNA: TGTGCCAGCAGCTTAGGAACCAAGGGCGGGAATAGGTACGAGCAGTACTTC.

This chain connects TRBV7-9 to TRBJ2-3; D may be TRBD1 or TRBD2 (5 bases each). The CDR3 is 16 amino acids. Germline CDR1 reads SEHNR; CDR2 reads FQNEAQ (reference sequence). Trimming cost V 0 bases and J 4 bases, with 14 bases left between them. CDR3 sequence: CASSLAPGRGPDTQYF. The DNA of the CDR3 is TGTGCCAGCAGCTTAGCTCCGGGACGGGGCCCAGATACGCAGTATTTT.

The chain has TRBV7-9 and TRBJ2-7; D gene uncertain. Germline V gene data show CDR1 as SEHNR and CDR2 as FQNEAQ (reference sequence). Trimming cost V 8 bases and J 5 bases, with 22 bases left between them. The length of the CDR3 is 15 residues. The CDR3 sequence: CASGPIDNTANEQYF. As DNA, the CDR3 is TGTGCCAGCGGACCGATCGACAATACGGCCAACGAGCAGTACTTC.

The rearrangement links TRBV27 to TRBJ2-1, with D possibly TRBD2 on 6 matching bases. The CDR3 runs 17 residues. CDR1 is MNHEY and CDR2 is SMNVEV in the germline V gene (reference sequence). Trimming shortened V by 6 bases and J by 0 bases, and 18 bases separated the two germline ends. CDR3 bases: TGTGCCAGCAGGAGGGTCCCCGGGAGTAGCTCCTACAATGAGCAGTTCTTC. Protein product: CASRRVPGSSSYNEQFF.

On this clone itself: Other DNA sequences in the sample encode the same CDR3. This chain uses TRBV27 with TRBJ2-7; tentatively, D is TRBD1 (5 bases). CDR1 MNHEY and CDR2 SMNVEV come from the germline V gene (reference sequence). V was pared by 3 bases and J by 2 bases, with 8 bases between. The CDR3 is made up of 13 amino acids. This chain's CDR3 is CASSFSRAYEQYF. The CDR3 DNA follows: TGTGCCAGCAGTTTTAGCAGGGCCTACGAGCAGTACTTC.